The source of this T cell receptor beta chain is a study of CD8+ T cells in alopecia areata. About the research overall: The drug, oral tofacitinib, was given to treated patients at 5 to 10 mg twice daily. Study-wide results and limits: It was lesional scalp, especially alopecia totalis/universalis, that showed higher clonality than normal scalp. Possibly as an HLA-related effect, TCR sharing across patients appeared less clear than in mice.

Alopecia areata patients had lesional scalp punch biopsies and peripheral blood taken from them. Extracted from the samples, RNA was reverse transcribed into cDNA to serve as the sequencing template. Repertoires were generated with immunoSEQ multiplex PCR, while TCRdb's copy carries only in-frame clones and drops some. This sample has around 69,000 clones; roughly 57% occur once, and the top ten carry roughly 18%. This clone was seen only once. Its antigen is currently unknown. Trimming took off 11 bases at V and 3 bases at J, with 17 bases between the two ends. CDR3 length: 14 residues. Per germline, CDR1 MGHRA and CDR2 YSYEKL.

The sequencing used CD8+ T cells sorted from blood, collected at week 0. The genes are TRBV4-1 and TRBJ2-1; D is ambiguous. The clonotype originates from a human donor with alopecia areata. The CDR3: CASALGIFYNEQFF. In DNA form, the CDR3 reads TGCGCCTCGGCCTTGGGGATCTTCTACAATGAGCAGTTCTTC.